Listed here are 21 T cell receptor beta chains from one sample, sequenced in a study of T cell responses to AZD1222 COVID-19 vaccine. Assay used: immunoSEQ multiplex PCR; TCRdb lists only in-frame clones, some missing. Of roughly 120,000 clones in the sample, about nine tenths were seen once. Sequenced here: peripheral blood, sampled on day 0 of MenACWY control vaccination. The receptors come from an adult in good health.

This clone has only one observation. The CDR3 here is CASSHDRGALRELAEQFF. The CDR3 DNA follows: TGTGCCAGCAGTCACGACAGGGGGGCTTTGCGGGAGCTCGCTGAGCAGTTCTTC. The J gene is TRBJ2-1, the V gene TRBV6-6; 9 nucleotides agree with TRBD1. This CDR3 is built from 18 residues. CDR1 is MNHNY, CDR2 SVGAGI, per germline (reference sequence). V trimming: 5 bases; J trimming: 9 bases; junction bases outside the gene matches: 20.

V and J are TRBV18 and TRBJ2-3; 11 nucleotides align to TRBD2. Trimming removed 4 bases from V and 2 bases from J; junction bases left unmatched: 8. The CDR3 sequence is 17 residues long. Looked up from germline, CDR1 is KGHSH and CDR2 is LQKENI. The CDR3 sequence is CASSLTGSGRATDTQYF. DNA of the CDR3: TGTGCCAGCTCACTCACGGGTAGCGGGAGGGCCACAGATACGCAGTATTTT.

V gene TRBV25-1 combines with J gene TRBJ2-7; 10 nucleotides agree with TRBD1. V lost 11 bases and J lost 5; bases outside the gene matches: 9. Germline CDR1 MGHDK, CDR2 SYGVNS. The CDR3 spans 13 residues. The CDR3 region has the DNA TGTGCCCCCTGGACAGGGGGTAACGACGAGCAGTACTTC. This codes for CAPWTGGNDEQYF.

The chain couples TRBV4-1 to TRBJ2-1; tentatively, D is TRBD2 (5 bases). The germline V gene encodes CDR1 MGHRA and CDR2 YSYEKL. The CDR3 extends over 18 amino acids. The V gene lost 1 base and the J gene lost 0 bases, with 16 bases spanning the gap. This CDR3 reads CASSQVARTFSSYNEQFF. CDR3 nucleotides: TGCGCCAGCAGCCAAGTAGCACGGACTTTCTCCTCCTACAATGAGCAGTTCTTC.

This chain joins TRBV7-9 and TRBJ2-7; no reliable D call. Between the trimmed V and J ends, which lost 3 bases and 7 bases, there was a span of 7 bases. There are 11 residues in the CDR3. CDR1 SEHNR and CDR2 FQNEAQ come from the germline V gene (reference sequence). The CDR3 is CASSFRFEQYF. The DNA for the CDR3 is TGTGCCAGCAGCTTCAGGTTTGAGCAGTACTTC.

This rearrangement joins TRBV5-1 to TRBJ2-6, with 8 positions matching TRBD1. Germline V lookup: CDR1 SGHRS, CDR2 YFSETQ. The J segment lost 4 bases and the V segment lost 0 bases, leaving 3 bases of the junction unmatched. The CDR3 contains 16 residues. Here the CDR3 DNA reads TGCGCCAGCAGCTTGGGGACAGGGACCGGGGCCAACGTCCTGACTTTC. Translation gives CASSLGTGTGANVLTF.

The chain joins TRBV5-6 to TRBJ1-4; 7 nucleotides agree with TRBD1. The germline V gene encodes CDR1 SGHDT and CDR2 YYEEEE. V was pared by 4 bases and J by 6 bases, with 3 bases of the junction left unmatched. The CDR3 runs to 13 residues. The DNA for the CDR3 is TGTGCCAGCAGCCAGGGGGGCCATGAAAAACTGTTTTTT. It specifies CASSQGGHEKLFF.

In its sample, this clone was seen once. The gene calls are TRBV12-3 or TRBV12-4 and TRBJ1-1; D is uncertain. CDR3 size: 11 residues. Deletions cut 2 bases from V and 8 bases from J, with 6 bases between. The CDR3 sequence: CASSLTAEAFF. In nucleotides, the CDR3 is TGTGCCAGCAGTTTAACAGCCGAAGCTTTCTTT.

This rearrangement joins TRBV28 to TRBJ2-7; D is unclear. The CDR3 contains 15 residues. Trimming cost V 6 bases and J 3 bases, with 18 bases left between them. CDR1 is MDHEN, CDR2 SYDVKM, per germline. The CDR3 DNA reads as TGTGCCAGCAGCCTCCCTTTATTTGGGGACTACGAGCAGTACTTC. Protein: CASSLPLFGDYEQYF. Filled out from reference TRBV28 and TRBJ2-7, the complete variable domain reads DVKVTQSSRYLVKRTGEKVFLECVQDMDHENMFWYRQDPGLGLRLIYFSYDVKMKEKGDIPEGYSVSREKKERFSLILESASTNQTSMYLCASSLPLFGDYEQYFGPGTRLTVT.

The chain is built from TRBV5-5 and TRBJ1-1; D ambiguous. Trimming took 4 bases from V and 1 from J, leaving 14 bases between them. There are 15 residues in the CDR3. Germline assignment: CDR1 SGHKS and CDR2 YYEKEE (reference sequence). The CDR3 loop is CASSALTGGNTEAFF. The CDR3 coding sequence is TGTGCCAGCAGCGCTTTGACTGGAGGGAACACTGAAGCTTTCTTT.

V and J are TRBV11-3 and TRBJ2-2, with D tentatively TRBD2 (7 bases). The CDR3 is made up of 17 amino acids. The V and J ends lost 1 base and 5 bases respectively, with 17 bases between them. Germline assignment: CDR1 SGHNT and CDR2 YENEEA. The CDR3, as DNA: TGTGCCAGCAGCTTAGTAGAAACAGGGAGGGGAACCGGGGAGCTGTTTTTT. Translating it yields CASSLVETGRGTGELFF.

This clone was found a few times. The chain combines TRBV11-2 with TRBJ2-2; 7 bases line up with TRBD2. The CDR3 runs to 15 residues. The germline CDR1 and CDR2 sequences are SGHAT and FQNNGV. Trimming removed 5 bases from V and 8 bases from J; junction bases left unmatched: 11. Here the CDR3 reads CASSPRLALRGELFF. The CDR3 nucleotides read TGTGCCAGCAGCCCCCGACTAGCCCTACGAGGGGAGCTGTTTTTT.

The V and J genes are TRBV5-1 and TRBJ1-4; TRBD1 matches at 7 bases. Trimming cost V 4 bases and J 0 bases; bases outside gene matches: 12. CDR1 is SGHRS, CDR2 YFSETQ, per germline. This CDR3 has 18 residues. The CDR3 protein is CASSTKQGPLATNEKLFF. The DNA for the CDR3 is TGCGCCAGCAGCACAAAACAGGGGCCTCTTGCAACTAATGAAAAACTGTTTTTT.

The rearrangement joins TRBV28 to TRBJ1-2; no clear D. V dropped 3 bases and J dropped 1 base, with 0 bases sitting between them. CDR3 size: 11 residues. The germline V gene has CDR1 MDHEN and CDR2 SYDVKM. DNA for the CDR3: TGTGCCAGCAGTTTTAACTATGGCTACACCTTC. Protein product: CASSFNYGYTF.

This clone appeared once. This chain links TRBV12-3 or TRBV12-4 with TRBJ2-3; possibly TRBD1 or TRBD2 for D (6 bases each). The V and J ends lost 4 bases and 3 bases respectively, with 8 bases between them. This CDR3 contains 13 residues. The CDR3 coding sequence is TGTGCCAGCAGTTGGAGGGGGACAGATACGCAGTATTTT. As protein: CASSWRGTDTQYF.

V is TRBV9 and J is TRBJ2-7; the D gene could be TRBD1 or TRBD2 (5 bases each). Per the germline V gene, CDR1 is SGDLS and CDR2 is YYNGEE. Trimming took 3 bases from V and 1 from J, leaving 11 bases between them. This CDR3 has 14 amino acids. CDR3: CASSARDGSYEQYF. The CDR3 DNA follows: TGTGCCAGCAGCGCCCGGGACGGTTCCTACGAGCAGTACTTC.

The rearrangement links TRBV28 to TRBJ2-5; TRBD1 matches 10 bases. This CDR3 is built from 15 residues. Germline V gene data show CDR1 as MDHEN and CDR2 as SYDVKM. The V gene end was trimmed by 4 bases and the J gene end by 5 bases; junction bases not matched to a gene: 7. In nucleotides, the CDR3 is TGTGCCAGCAGTTCAAGGGACAGGGGTCGGGAGACCCAGTACTTC. Amino acids: CASSSRDRGRETQYF.

This chain connects TRBV28 to TRBJ2-1; 10 positions agree with TRBD2. Germline V CDR1 and CDR2: MDHEN, SYDVKM. With 6 bases clipped from V and 12 bases from J, the junction kept 17 bases outside the gene matches. This CDR3 spans 16 amino acids. DNA of the CDR3: TGTGCCAGCAGCCCACCACTAGCGGGATCGACGGAAGGGCAGTTCTTC. Amino acid sequence: CASSPPLAGSTEGQFF.

The CDR3 sequence is CASRRGDRLNGYTF. The CDR3 DNA sequence: TGTGCCAGCAGAAGGGGGGACCGCCTAAATGGCTACACCTTC. The chain recombines TRBV11-2 with TRBJ1-2, with D possibly being TRBD1 (6 bases). Germline V gives CDR1 SGHAT, CDR2 FQNNGV. V was pared by 6 bases and J by 6 bases, with 17 bases between. The length of the CDR3 is 14 residues.

V is TRBV24-1 and J is TRBJ2-7, with 10 bases aligning to TRBD1. The CDR3 is made up of 15 amino acids. Germline values: CDR1 KGHDR, CDR2 SFDVKD. J lost 5 bases, V lost 4 bases, and 7 bases had no gene match. The CDR3 region is CATSESGTGAHEQYF. CDR3 bases: TGTGCCACCAGTGAATCCGGGACAGGGGCCCACGAGCAGTACTTC.

V and J are TRBV4-1 and TRBJ1-4; D not resolved. CDR3 size: 13 residues. The germline V gene encodes CDR1 MGHRA and CDR2 YSYEKL. Deletions cut 3 bases from V and 8 bases from J, with 10 bases between. Written as DNA, the CDR3 is TGCGCCAGCAGCCAGGGGTTTTTGGAAAAACTGTTTTTT. Translating gives CASSQGFLEKLFF.